This T cell receptor (beta chain) was captured by sequencing in a study of beta chain features in type 1 diabetes. Study-level information: Sorted cells, 90 million to 120 million in number, were examined across all samples.

As to this clone: The antigen is not known.

What was sequenced were expressed TCRB transcripts, since all of the isolated RNA had been reverse transcribed. Method: immunoSEQ multiplex PCR; TCRdb's copy keeps in-frame clones and lacks some. The sample has about 140,000 clones, roughly 10% seen once. Based on CD45RO/CCR7/CD25/CD127/CD95/CD27, CD4+ regulatory, stem cell-like memory, naive and central memory cells were sorted. Trimming left V 2 bases short and J 7 bases short, with 27 bases between. This CDR3 spans 18 amino acids. Germline V gives CDR1 WNHNN, CDR2 SYGVQD (reference sequence). Whole-study results and caveats: In every one of the four CD4+ subsets, TCRB CDR3s were moderately but significantly shorter in Type 1 diabetes patients. cDNA sequencing could over-represent cells with high TCR expression.

This clonotype was sampled from a middle-aged woman in good health. The rearrangement links TRBV10-1 to TRBJ2-7, with TRBD1 as a possible D gene (6 bases). Sample: central memory CD4+ T cells from blood. Here the CDR3 reads CASSEADLGAMGPREQYF. The CDR3 coding sequence is TGCGCCAGCAGTGAGGCGGATTTGGGGGCGATGGGACCTAGGGAGCAGTACTTC.